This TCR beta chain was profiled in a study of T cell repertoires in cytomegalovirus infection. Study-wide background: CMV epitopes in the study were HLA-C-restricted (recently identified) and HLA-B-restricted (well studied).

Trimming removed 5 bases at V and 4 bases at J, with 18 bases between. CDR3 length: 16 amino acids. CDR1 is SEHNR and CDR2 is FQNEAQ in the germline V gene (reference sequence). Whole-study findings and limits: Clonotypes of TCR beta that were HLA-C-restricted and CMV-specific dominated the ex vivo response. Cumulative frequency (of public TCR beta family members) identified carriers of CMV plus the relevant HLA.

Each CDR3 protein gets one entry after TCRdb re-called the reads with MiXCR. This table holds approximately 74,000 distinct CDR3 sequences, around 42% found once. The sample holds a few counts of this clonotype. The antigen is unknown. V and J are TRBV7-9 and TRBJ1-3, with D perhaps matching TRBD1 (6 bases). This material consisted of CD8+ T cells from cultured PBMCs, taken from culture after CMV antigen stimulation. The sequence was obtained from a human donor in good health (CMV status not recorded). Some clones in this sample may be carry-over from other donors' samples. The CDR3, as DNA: TGTGCCAGCAGCCCCGGGGGCTCAGGGACCGGAAACACCATATATTTT. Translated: CASSPGGSGTGNTIYF.